What follows are 19 T cell receptor beta chains derived from one specimen sequenced in a study of blood T cell repertoires in COVID-19 (dated by TCRdb to the early 2020s). Receptors were amplified or captured by the immunoSEQ multiplex PCR assay. The table comes from immuneACCESS by way of TCRdb, which keeps in-frame sequences with V and J called. Part of the clones is missing from these tables; in studies checked, under half for an unresolved V gene and the rest for unknown reasons. This sample has approximately 150,000 clones in its table, and 80% to 85% of those were observed once. The top ten constitute nearly 8% of the sample. The sequencing sample was made of PBMCs or T cells enriched from blood (not recorded which). The source of these receptors is a woman aged 50 to 60 who had recovered from COVID-19.

The CDR3 region has the DNA TGTGCCAGCACATGGACAGGGGGAAGCAATCAGCCCCAGCATTTT. Its translation: CASTWTGGSNQPQHF. The V call is TRBV5-5, the J call TRBJ1-5, with 10 bases fitting TRBD1. V was clipped by 6 bases and J by 1 base; unmatched bases: 4. The V gene's germline CDR1 is SGHKS and CDR2 YYEKEE (reference sequence). The CDR3 loop spans 15 amino acids.

There are a few counts of this clone. This chain joins TRBV6-5 and TRBJ1-2; a weak D match, TRBD1 (6 bases). The CDR3 contains 12 residues. Deletions cut 5 bases from V and 8 bases from J, with 12 bases between. Looked up from germline, CDR1 is MNHEY and CDR2 is SVGAGI. The CDR3 DNA follows: TGTGCCAGCAGTCCCCAAACAGGGGGCTACACCTTC. Protein product: CASSPQTGGYTF.

This clone was observed a handful of times. The gene calls are TRBV7-2 and TRBJ1-1; D gene ambiguous. Trimming took off 8 bases at V and 4 bases at J, with 14 bases between the two ends. Germline CDR1 SGHTA, CDR2 FQGNSA. The CDR3 is 13 residues long. The CDR3 sequence is CASGPPRTTEAFF. In DNA, the CDR3 is TGTGCCAGCGGGCCGCCCCGTACCACTGAAGCTTTCTTT.

This clone was picked up one time. CDR3 residues: CASSTTGGTEAFF. CDR3 DNA sequence: TGTGCCAGCAGTACTACAGGGGGCACTGAAGCTTTCTTT. V usage is TRBV7-9 and J usage is TRBJ1-1; 8 bases are shared with TRBD1. V shed 6 bases and J 4 bases; nucleotides not matched to a gene: 4. Germline V gene sequence: CDR1 SEHNR, CDR2 FQNEAQ (reference sequence). The CDR3 is 13 residues long.

The rearrangement uses TRBV6-5 and TRBJ1-1; no clear D. Between the trimmed V and J ends, which lost 0 bases and 7 bases, there was a span of 9 bases. This CDR3 region has 13 residues. Germline V gene sequence: CDR1 MNHEY, CDR2 SVGAGI. CDR3 nucleotide sequence: TGTGCCAGCAGTTACTCGAGGGTTTATGAAGCTTTCTTT. Its translation is CASSYSRVYEAFF.

The rearrangement joins TRBV6-5 to TRBJ2-1; TRBD2 aligns across 10 bases. The CDR3 extends over 14 amino acids. The V segment lost 6 bases and the J segment 6 bases; nucleotides outside the gene matches: 5. Germline V lookup: CDR1 MNHEY, CDR2 SVGAGI. As DNA, the CDR3 is TGTGCCAGCAGGAGCGGGAGGGGGGGCAATGAGCAGTTCTTC. This sequence encodes CASRSGRGGNEQFF.

The genes are TRBV28 and TRBJ1-1; 7 bases agree with TRBD1. Germline V gene data show CDR1 as MDHEN and CDR2 as SYDVKM. J gave up 9 bases and V 5 bases, and 6 bases lay outside the gene matches. This CDR3 has 12 residues. For the CDR3, the DNA is TGTGCCAGCAGTAACGACAGGGCCAAAGCTTTCTTT. This sequence encodes CASSNDRAKAFF.

CDR3 region: CASSLVKEADTQYF. CDR3 DNA sequence: TGTGCCAGCAGCTTAGTGAAGGAGGCAGATACGCAGTATTTT. The rearrangement uses TRBV7-2 and TRBJ2-3; D is perhaps TRBD2 (5 bases). The germline CDR1 and CDR2 sequences are SGHTA and FQGNSA. V was shortened by 1 base and J by 4 bases, with 9 bases between the two germline ends. The CDR3 contains 14 residues.

The chain combines TRBV6-1 with TRBJ2-7; D possibly corresponds to TRBD1 (6 bases). V lost 4 bases to trimming and J lost 10 bases, with 20 bases between them. The CDR3 runs 14 residues. Germline V gives CDR1 MNHNS, CDR2 SASEGT. The CDR3 sequence is CASSAQSTGRNQYF. CDR3 nucleotides: TGTGCCAGCAGTGCCCAATCGACAGGCAGAAATCAGTACTTC.

This chain links TRBV9 with TRBJ1-2, with D hard to call. The CDR3 is 15 residues long. Germline CDR1 SGDLS, CDR2 YYNGEE. V lost 0 bases and J lost 4, with 13 bases in between. CDR3 sequence (DNA): TGTGCCAGCAGCGTAGACGTTTCGGGGTCCTATGGCTACACCTTC. Translated, it gives CASSVDVSGSYGYTF.

This CDR3 is CASSYSSWGKLFF. CDR3 nucleotide sequence: TGTGCCAGCAGTTACTCGAGTTGGGGCAAACTGTTTTTT. The chain recombines TRBV6-5 with TRBJ1-4; tentative D call: TRBD1 (5 bases). Trimming removed 0 bases at V and 11 bases at J, with 10 bases between. The CDR3 spans 13 residues. CDR1 is MNHEY and CDR2 is SVGAGI in the germline V gene.

The genes are TRBV5-5 and TRBJ2-2; D possibly corresponds to TRBD1 (6 bases). CDR1 is SGHKS and CDR2 is YYEKEE in the germline V gene (reference sequence). The V end lost 3 bases, the J end lost 2 bases, and 14 bases lay between the germline ends. CDR3 length equals 16 residues. The CDR3 DNA is TGTGCCAGCAGCTCGGTAGACAGGAGTAACACCGGGGAGCTGTTTTTT. Its translation: CASSSVDRSNTGELFF. Full variable domain (rest looked up from reference TRBV5-5 and TRBJ2-2): DAGVTQSPTHLIKTRGQQVTLRCSPISGHKSVSWYQQVLGQGPQFIFQYYEKEERGRGNFPDRFSARQFPNYSSELNVNALLLGDSALYLCASSSVDRSNTGELFFGEGSRLTVL.

This chain links TRBV9 with TRBJ2-3; 10 positions match TRBD2. With 2 bases clipped from V and 1 base from J, the junction kept 4 bases outside the gene matches. The CDR3 sequence is 16 residues long. Looked up from germline, CDR1 is SGDLS and CDR2 is YYNGEE. In nucleotides, the CDR3 is TGTGCCAGCAGCGTCCTCCTAGCGGGGGGCACAGATACGCAGTATTTT. This codes for CASSVLLAGGTDTQYF.

This chain connects TRBV27 to TRBJ1-4; possibly TRBD1 for D (5 bases). Germline V gene data show CDR1 as MNHEY and CDR2 as SMNVEV (reference sequence). Deletions cut 3 bases from V and 8 bases from J, with 19 bases between. The CDR3 loop spans 16 amino acids. Here the CDR3 reads CASSLVVGRASEKLFF. The CDR3 DNA reads as TGTGCCAGCAGTTTGGTAGTGGGCAGGGCAAGCGAAAAACTGTTTTTT.

V usage is TRBV7-9 and J usage is TRBJ1-1; possibly TRBD1 for D (6 bases). V was cut by 6 bases and J by 4 bases, with 21 bases left in between. This CDR3 region has 16 residues. Germline V CDR1 and CDR2: SEHNR, FQNEAQ (reference sequence). DNA for the CDR3: TGTGCCAGCAGATTTAGCGGGGGACATAGGGGCACTGAAGCTTTCTTT. As protein: CASRFSGGHRGTEAFF.

This chain joins TRBV24-1 and TRBJ2-7; D unclear. The V end was cut by 1 base, the J end by 1 base, with 25 bases between. CDR1 and CDR2 (germline): KGHDR, SFDVKD. This CDR3 region has 20 residues. The DNA for the CDR3 is TGTGCCACCAGTGATTTACCCCTCCGGCAGGCTAAGAATTCATCCTACGAGCAGTACTTC. It is translated as CATSDLPLRQAKNSSYEQYF.

The chain uses TRBV6-5 and TRBJ2-1; TRBD2 matches 9 bases. The CDR3 is made up of 16 amino acids. The germline gives CDR1 MNHEY, CDR2 SVGAGI. Losses at the gene ends were 2 bases for V and 4 bases for J; bases not matched to a gene: 6. The CDR3 is CASSYTAGGLYNEQFF. The DNA of the CDR3 is TGTGCCAGCAGTTACACTGCGGGAGGGTTATACAATGAGCAGTTCTTC.

The chain links TRBV5-6 to TRBJ2-7, with TRBD1 matching 8 bases. The germline V gene encodes CDR1 SGHDT and CDR2 YYEEEE. Trimming at V came to 9 bases and at J to 3 bases, leaving 14 bases not matched to a gene. The CDR3 is made up of 15 amino acids. The CDR3 sequence: CATPAGTGIHYEQYF. DNA for the CDR3: TGTGCCACCCCGGCCGGGACAGGAATTCACTACGAGCAGTACTTC.

The chain carries TRBV18 and TRBJ1-1, with D unresolved. This CDR3 spans 14 amino acids. V was pared by 6 bases and J by 1 base, with 12 bases between. The V gene's germline CDR1 is KGHSH and CDR2 LQKENI. The DNA for the CDR3 is TGTGCCAGCTCTGAGGGCGGGGAGAACACTGAAGCTTTCTTT. It yields the protein CASSEGGENTEAFF.